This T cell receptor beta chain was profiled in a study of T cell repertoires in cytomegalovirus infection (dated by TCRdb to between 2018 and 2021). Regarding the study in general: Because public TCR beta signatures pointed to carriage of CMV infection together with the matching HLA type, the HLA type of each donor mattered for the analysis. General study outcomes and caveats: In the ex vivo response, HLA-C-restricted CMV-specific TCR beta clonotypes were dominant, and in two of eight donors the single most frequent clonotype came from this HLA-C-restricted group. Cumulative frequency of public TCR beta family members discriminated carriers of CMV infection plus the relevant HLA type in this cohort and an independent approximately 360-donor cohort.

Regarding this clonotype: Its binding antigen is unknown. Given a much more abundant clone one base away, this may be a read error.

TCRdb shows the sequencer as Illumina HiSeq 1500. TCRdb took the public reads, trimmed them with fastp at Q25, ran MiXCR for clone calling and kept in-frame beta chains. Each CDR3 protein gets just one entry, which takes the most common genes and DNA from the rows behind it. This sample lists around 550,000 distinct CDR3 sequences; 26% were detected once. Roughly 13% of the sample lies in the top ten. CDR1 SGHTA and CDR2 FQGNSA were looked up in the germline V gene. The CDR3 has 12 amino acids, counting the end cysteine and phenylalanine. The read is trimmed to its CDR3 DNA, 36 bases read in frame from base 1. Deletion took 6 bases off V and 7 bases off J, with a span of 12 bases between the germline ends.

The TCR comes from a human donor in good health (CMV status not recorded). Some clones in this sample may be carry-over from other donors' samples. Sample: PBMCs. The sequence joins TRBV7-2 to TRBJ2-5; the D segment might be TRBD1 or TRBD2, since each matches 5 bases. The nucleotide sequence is TGTGCCAGCAGTCTAGTGGGGGTGACCCAGTACTTC. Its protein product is CASSLVGVTQYF.